One and the same sample provided the 5 T cell receptor beta chains below, sequenced in a study of shared T cell receptors in the human thymus. Here immunoSEQ multiplex PCR was the method, and the copy in TCRdb shows in-frame clones only, minus some. The sample yields hundreds of thousands of clones, about 90% seen once. The data also belong to a second study, concerning human thymus T cells.

Sequenced input: thymocytes. These receptors originate from a boy under two years old with a congenital heart defect.

This sequence joins TRBV7-2 and TRBJ2-7, with a possible D match to TRBD1 (5 bases). CDR3 length: 15 amino acids. V dropped 3 bases and J dropped 4 bases, with 16 bases sitting between them. CDR1 SGHTA and CDR2 FQGNSA come from the germline V gene. The CDR3 coding sequence is TGTGCCAGCAGCTTTGGGTACAGGACGCCTTACGAGCAGTACTTC. Translating gives CASSFGYRTPYEQYF.

The chain uses TRBV9 and TRBJ2-1, with D hard to call. CDR1 and CDR2 from the germline V gene are SGDLS and YYNGEE. With 1 base removed from V and 4 bases from J, the gap between germline ends came to 6 bases. The CDR3 is 13 residues long. The CDR3 DNA is TGTGCCAGCAGCGTATCCAGGTACAATGAGCAGTTCTTC. Its translation is CASSVSRYNEQFF. The full variable domain, completed using reference TRBV9 and TRBJ2-1, is DSGVTQTPKHLITATGQRVTLRCSPRSGDLSVYWYQQSLDQGLQFLIQYYNGEERAKGNILERFSAQQFPDLHSELNLSSLELGDSALYFCASSVSRYNEQFFGPGTRLTVL.

This chain joins TRBV30 and TRBJ1-2; TRBD1 might be the D (6 bases). Germline V CDR1 and CDR2: GTSNPN, SVGIG (reference sequence). Trimming removed 2 bases from V and 0 bases from J, with 22 bases in between. The CDR3 contains 18 residues. The CDR3 sequence: CAWSPTAPRQDPNYGYTF. The CDR3 DNA reads TGTGCCTGGAGTCCAACAGCCCCCAGACAGGACCCTAACTATGGCTACACCTTC.

The V call is TRBV14, the J call TRBJ1-2; the D is unclear. The CDR3 extends over 17 amino acids. Trimming removed 4 bases from V and 0 bases from J, with 18 bases in between. Germline V gene sequence: CDR1 SGHDN, CDR2 FVKESK. CDR3 protein: CASSLTTTPGPNYGYTF. The CDR3 region has the DNA TGTGCCAGCAGCCTAACCACAACCCCTGGGCCTAACTATGGCTACACCTTC.

The chain is built from TRBV4-3 and TRBJ2-1; 7 nucleotides match TRBD2. Trimming at V came to 3 bases and at J to 3 bases, leaving 5 bases not matched to a gene. The CDR3 sequence is 15 residues long. CDR1 LGHNA and CDR2 YSLEER come from the germline V gene. The CDR3 loop is CASSHTSAVYNEQFF. CDR3 nucleotides: TGCGCCAGCAGCCACACTAGCGCTGTCTACAATGAGCAGTTCTTC.